A single sample is the source of the 14 T cell receptor beta chains below, sequenced in a study of T cells in Graves' hyperthyroidism and ophthalmopathy. RNA transcripts provided the source from which TCR beta CDR3 regions were amplified. A first-round RT-PCR of the TCR CDR3 used the HTBI primer set. TCRdb re-analysed the multiplex PCR reads in MiXCR, keeping a single row per CDR3 protein. The data show about 92,000 distinct CDR3 sequences, over 50% seen once. The sequencing input was blood. These receptors all come from a woman aged 40 to 50 with Graves' hyperthyroidism.

The table lists this clonotype with many counts. The chain joins TRBV7-2 to TRBJ1-2; D is undetermined. Germline V gene sequence: CDR1 SGHTA, CDR2 FQGNSA. This CDR3 comprises 11 residues. Trimming took 5 bases from V and 4 from J, leaving 5 bases between them. The CDR3 DNA is TGTGCCAGCAGCCACCTCTATGGCTACACCTTC. The encoded protein is CASSHLYGYTF.

The J gene is TRBJ2-5, the V gene TRBV7-8; 13 bases map to TRBD2. CDR3 length: 13 amino acids. The junction had 3 bases not matched to a gene; V was cut back by 6 bases and J by 8 bases. Germline V CDR1 and CDR2: SGHVS, FQNEAQ. CDR3 in amino acids: CASSRTSGGTQYF. The CDR3 nucleotides are TGTGCCAGCAGTCGGACTAGCGGGGGCACCCAGTACTTC.

A single count supports this clonotype. The CDR3 ends on some other residue instead of the conserved phenylalanine or tryptophan, so this is likely a read error. Because the CDR3's place on the DNA is in doubt, the DNA is left out and the CDR3 is given as listed by TCRdb. The chain has TRBV6-6 and TRBJ2-5; TRBD2, the D gene given by the table, was not confirmed from the DNA. The CDR3 numbers 9 amino acids, ends counted. Germline V CDR1 and CDR2: MNHNY, SVGAGI (reference sequence). The CDR3 sequence: CASSPGLAG.

Ten or more counts support this clonotype. Here the CDR3 DNA reads TGTGCCAGCAGCTTATTGCCGGGGGATGGCTACACCTTC. Translated: CASSLLPGDGYTF. The gene calls are TRBV7-2 and TRBJ1-2; a possible D gene is TRBD1 (5 bases). The CDR3 runs to 13 residues. Trimming left V 2 bases short and J 6 bases short, with 10 bases between. Germline-derived CDR1 and CDR2 are SGHTA and FQGNSA.

This clonotype was picked up many times. The chain recombines TRBV7-9 with TRBJ1-1; 7 positions agree with TRBD1. Germline V gene lookup returns CDR1 SEHNR and CDR2 FQNEAQ (reference sequence). Germline trimming cut 3 bases from V and 1 base from J; bases unmatched to any gene: 2. The CDR3 extends over 14 amino acids. The CDR3 region has the DNA TGTGCCAGCAGCTTGGACAGGTCGAACACTGAAGCTTTCTTT. It encodes CASSLDRSNTEAFF. The whole variable domain, remainder taken from reference TRBV7-9 and TRBJ1-1, is DTGVSQNPRHKITKRGQNVTFRCDPISEHNRLYWYRQTLGQGPEFLTYFQNEAQLEKSRLLSDRFSAERPKGSFSTLEIQRTEQGDSAMYLCASSLDRSNTEAFFGQGTRLTVV.

This clonotype was seen more than once but under ten times. The V call is TRBV25-1, the J call TRBJ1-2, with D tentatively TRBD1 (6 bases). Germline V lookup: CDR1 MGHDK, CDR2 SYGVNS. This CDR3 has 14 residues. Here the CDR3 reads CARAKPGVPYGYTF. In DNA form, the CDR3 reads TGTGCTAGAGCAAAACCAGGGGTCCCGTATGGCTACACCTTC.

The CDR3 protein is CASSYPTGGAGVGNSPLHF. The CDR3 DNA is TGTGCCAGCAGTTACCCGACAGGGGGCGCGGGAGTAGGGAATTCACCCCTCCACTTT. V gene TRBV6-5 combines with J gene TRBJ1-6; 10 nucleotides line up with TRBD1. Germline CDR1 and CDR2: MNHEY and SVGAGI. The CDR3 runs 19 residues. The ends lost 2 bases at V and 7 bases at J; junction bases unmatched: 14.

A remark on this clonotype: Germline is not matched at one junction end, which may reflect a read error. The J gene is TRBJ1-2, the V gene TRBV20-1; 9 bases fit TRBD1. CDR3 length: 9 amino acids. Germline V lookup: CDR1 DFQATT, CDR2 SNEGSKA (reference sequence). CDR3 sequence reads: CSARTGGSF. In DNA, the CDR3 is TGCAGTGCTAGGACAGGGGGAAGCTTC.

This clonotype was picked up one time. The V and J genes are TRBV10-3 and TRBJ1-4; 7 positions match TRBD1. The CDR3 runs 15 residues. The V gene's germline CDR1 is ENHRY and CDR2 SYGVKD. J lost 3 bases, V lost 5 bases, and 6 bases had no gene match. CDR3 sequence (DNA): TGTGCCATCAGTCCACCGGGACAGCCTAATGAAAAACTGTTTTTT. Translation: CAISPPGQPNEKLFF.

This clonotype was counted at least ten times. The chain recombines TRBV6-1 with TRBJ1-4; D might be TRBD1 (5 bases). CDR1 is MNHNS, CDR2 SASEGT, per germline. The V gene lost 6 bases and the J gene lost 3 bases, with 17 bases spanning the gap. The CDR3 loop spans 16 amino acids. CDR3 in amino acids: CASSLTRAVSNEKLFF. DNA of the CDR3: TGTGCCAGCAGCCTTACCAGGGCGGTATCTAATGAAAAACTGTTTTTT.

The rearrangement uses TRBV28 and TRBJ1-3; 8 positions agree with TRBD1. Germline V gene lookup returns CDR1 MDHEN and CDR2 SYDVKM. The CDR3 extends over 15 amino acids. Trimming cost V 3 bases and J 4 bases; bases outside gene matches: 5. CDR3 amino acids: CASSLARTGGNTIYF. CDR3 bases: TGTGCCAGCAGTTTGGCGCGGACAGGGGGAAACACCATATATTTT.

The rearrangement uses TRBV20-1 and TRBJ1-2; TRBD1 matches at 8 bases. CDR1 is DFQATT, CDR2 SNEGSKA, per germline (reference sequence). After removal of 3 bases from V and 8 bases from J, the junction contained 8 bases not matched to a gene. The CDR3 length is 13 residues. The CDR3 loop reads CSASGQGSRGYTF. The CDR3 DNA reads TGCAGTGCTAGCGGACAGGGATCGAGGGGCTACACCTTC.

The gene calls are TRBV10-3 and TRBJ1-2; D perhaps matches TRBD1 (6 bases). CDR1 and CDR2 from the germline V gene are ENHRY and SYGVKD. Trimming removed 4 bases from V and 12 bases from J, with 24 bases in between. This CDR3 is 15 amino acids long. Here the CDR3 reads CAISGGGRSHSGNTF. The CDR3 bases are TGTGCCATCAGTGGGGGGGGCAGGAGCCACTCTGGAAACACCTTC.

The chain has TRBV20-1 and TRBJ2-7, with 10 bases fitting TRBD2. The CDR3 covers 14 residues. Germline-derived CDR1 and CDR2 are DFQATT and SNEGSKA (reference sequence). Trimming cost V 6 bases and J 2 bases; bases outside gene matches: 7. The CDR3 bases are TGCAGTGCCGCGTCCACTAGCGGGACCTACGAGCAGTACTTC. Amino acid sequence: CSAASTSGTYEQYF.